This record looks at one TCR beta chain sequence and its context. This entry belongs to a study of regulatory and conventional T cells in RAG deficiency. Blood CD4+ CD25-low CD127-high conventional T cells supplied the genomic DNA template. The repertoire was sequenced with immunoSEQ multiplex PCR; TCRdb's copy has only in-frame clones and lacks some. The repertoire includes approximately 30,000 clones, approximately 96% of them detected once, and approximately 0.35% sits in the top ten. Trimming cost V 3 bases and J 9 bases; bases outside gene matches: 14. CDR3 length equals 16 residues. Germline V CDR1 and CDR2: SGHTS, YDEGEE. These data are also associated with another study on regulatory T cells. That work adds: Primers: 52 TRBV forward and 13 TRBJ reverse.

The material sequenced was CD25- CD4+ T cells sorted from blood. The receptor comes from a human donor in good health. The J gene is TRBJ2-1, the V gene TRBV5-8; 8 nucleotides match TRBD2. The CDR3 DNA sequence: TGTGCCAGCAGCTCTAACGGACCGGGACTAGTCGGTGAGCAGTTCTTC. Amino acid sequence: CASSSNGPGLVGEQFF.